A single sample gave rise to the 12 T cell receptor beta chains below, sequenced in a study of CD8+ T cells in alopecia areata. Treatment indicated: oral pan-JAK inhibitor, 5-10 mg twice daily. Isolated RNA was reverse transcribed into cDNA used as the sequencing template. The repertoire was sequenced with immunoSEQ multiplex PCR; TCRdb's copy has only in-frame clones and lacks some. The sample consists of around 160,000 clones, around 59% of them appearing once. Source: CD4+ T cells sorted from blood, taken at week 24, from a patient treated with tofacitinib. These receptors were collected from a human donor with alopecia areata.

The chain has TRBV4-1 and TRBJ2-1; 7 nucleotides align to TRBD2. V trimming: 1 base; J trimming: 12 bases; junction bases outside the gene matches: 0. The CDR3 contains 11 residues. Germline V gene data show CDR1 as MGHRA and CDR2 as YSYEKL. CDR3 protein: CASSQAGGQFF. The CDR3 DNA reads as TGCGCCAGCAGCCAAGCGGGGGGGCAGTTCTTC.

The V and J genes are TRBV30 and TRBJ2-2; D is ambiguous. The germline gives CDR1 GTSNPN, CDR2 SVGIG (reference sequence). The CDR3 runs 13 residues. Trimming stripped 2 bases from V and 1 base from J, with 5 bases between. The CDR3 spells CAWSIENTGELFF. DNA for the CDR3: TGTGCCTGGAGTATCGAGAACACCGGGGAGCTGTTTTTT.

V and J are TRBV13 and TRBJ2-3; 14 bases map to TRBD2. The CDR3 extends over 17 amino acids. After removal of 5 bases from V and 1 base from J, the junction contained 5 bases not matched to a gene. Germline CDR1 is PRHDT and CDR2 is FYEKMQ (reference sequence). As DNA, the CDR3 is TGTGCCAGCAGCGCAACGGGACTAGCGGGGGGCACAGATACGCAGTATTTT. Translation gives CASSATGLAGGTDTQYF.

This clone was seen a few times. The rearrangement links TRBV29-1 to TRBJ2-3; no definite D call. In germline, CDR1 is SQVTM, CDR2 ANQGSEA. Trimming removed 5 bases at V and 4 bases at J, with 13 bases between. CDR3 length equals 13 residues. This CDR3 reads CSVRAPLADTQYF. DNA of the CDR3: TGCAGCGTTCGGGCCCCGCTGGCAGATACGCAGTATTTT.

The chain couples TRBV19 to TRBJ1-2; weak D call: TRBD1 (5 bases). The germline V and J ends were trimmed by 6 bases and 5 bases, with 19 bases remaining between them. CDR3 length equals 15 residues. Per the germline V gene, CDR1 is LNHDA and CDR2 is SQIVND (reference sequence). The CDR3, as DNA: TGTGCCAGTAGCCTGAATATGGAGGGGCTTTATGGCTACACCTTC. Protein sequence: CASSLNMEGLYGYTF.

This sequence joins TRBV25-1 and TRBJ1-2, with 10 positions matching TRBD1. The CDR3 runs 14 residues. The J segment lost 4 bases and the V segment lost 4 bases, leaving 3 bases of the junction unmatched. Germline V CDR1 and CDR2: MGHDK, SYGVNS. CDR3 sequence (DNA): TGTGCCAGCAGTGCTGGACAGGGGGGCTATGGCTACACCTTC. Its protein product is CASSAGQGGYGYTF.

This clone was counted between two and nine times. This chain links TRBV29-1 with TRBJ1-1; TRBD1 is a possible D gene (5 bases). This CDR3 contains 14 residues. Looked up from germline, CDR1 is SQVTM and CDR2 is ANQGSEA. V lost 6 bases to trimming and J lost 0 bases, with 14 bases between them. The CDR3 reads CSVLIRALNTEAFF. CDR3 nucleotides: TGCAGCGTCCTAATCAGGGCCTTGAACACTGAAGCTTTCTTT. Variable domain in full (rest from reference TRBV29-1 and TRBJ1-1): SAVISQKPSRDICQRGTSLTIQCQVDSQVTMMFWYRQQPGQSLTLIATANQGSEATYESGFVIDKFPISRPNLTFSTLTVSNMSPEDSSIYLCSVLIRALNTEAFFGQGTRLTVV.

The chain combines TRBV27 with TRBJ1-2; TRBD1 matches 11 bases. Germline V CDR1 and CDR2: MNHEY, SMNVEV (reference sequence). The CDR3 spans 14 residues. Trimming cost V 5 bases and J 4 bases; bases outside gene matches: 3. CDR3 protein: CASSRDRGGYGYTF. The CDR3 coding sequence is TGTGCCAGCAGTCGGGACAGGGGGGGCTATGGCTACACCTTC.

The chain couples TRBV27 to TRBJ1-1, with 9 bases identical to TRBD1. With V trimmed by 6 bases and J by 11 bases, 10 bases remained unmatched. The CDR3 is 13 residues long. Germline values: CDR1 MNHEY, CDR2 SMNVEV (reference sequence). The DNA of the CDR3 is TGTGCCAGCAGCCGCGGACAGGGGACGGTTGCTTTCTTT. Translating gives CASSRGQGTVAFF.

Concerning this clone itself: The same CDR3 can be traced to other DNA sequences in this sample. The chain couples TRBV20-1 to TRBJ2-7; weak D call: TRBD2 (5 bases). Looked up from germline, CDR1 is DFQATT and CDR2 is SNEGSKA (reference sequence). CDR3 size: 11 residues. V was pared by 5 bases and J by 3 bases, with 8 bases between. The CDR3 loop reads CSAARDYEQYF. DNA for the CDR3: TGCAGTGCTGCCCGGGACTACGAGCAGTACTTC.

The rearrangement links TRBV15 to TRBJ2-4; D possibly corresponds to TRBD2 (5 bases). Germline values: CDR1 LNHNV, CDR2 YYDKDF (reference sequence). The CDR3 runs 15 residues. Trimming removed 5 bases from V and 7 bases from J, with 18 bases in between. This CDR3 reads CATSLAPSLENIQYF. For the CDR3, the DNA is TGTGCCACCAGCCTAGCCCCTTCCTTGGAGAACATTCAGTACTTC.

The chain joins TRBV30 to TRBJ2-6, with D perhaps being TRBD1 or TRBD2 (5 bases each). There are 15 residues in the CDR3. V lost 5 bases and J lost 2, with 13 bases in between. Germline lookup yields CDR1 GTSNPN and CDR2 SVGIG (reference sequence). This CDR3 is CAWGGSGPGANVLTF. The CDR3 DNA reads TGTGCCTGGGGGGGATCAGGGCCTGGGGCCAACGTCCTGACTTTC. Together with reference TRBV30 and TRBJ2-6, the CDR3 gives the full variable domain: SQTIHQWPATLVQPVGSPLSLECTVEGTSNPNLYWYRQAAGRGLQLLFYSVGIGQISSEVPQNLSASRPQDRQFILSSKKLLLSDSGFYLCAWGGSGPGANVLTFGAGSRLTVL.